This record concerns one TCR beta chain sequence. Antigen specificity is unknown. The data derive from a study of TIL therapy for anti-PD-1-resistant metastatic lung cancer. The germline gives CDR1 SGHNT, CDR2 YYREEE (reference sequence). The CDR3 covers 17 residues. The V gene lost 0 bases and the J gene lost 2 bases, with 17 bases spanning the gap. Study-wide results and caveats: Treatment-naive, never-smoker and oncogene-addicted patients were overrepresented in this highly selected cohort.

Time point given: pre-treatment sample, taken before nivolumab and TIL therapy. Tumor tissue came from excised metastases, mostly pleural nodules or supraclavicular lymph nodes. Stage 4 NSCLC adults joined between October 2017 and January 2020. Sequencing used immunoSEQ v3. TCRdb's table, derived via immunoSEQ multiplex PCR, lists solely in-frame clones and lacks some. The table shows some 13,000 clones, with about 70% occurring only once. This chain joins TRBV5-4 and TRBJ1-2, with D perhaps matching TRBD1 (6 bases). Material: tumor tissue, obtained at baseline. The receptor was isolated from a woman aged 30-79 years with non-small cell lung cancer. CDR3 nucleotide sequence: TGTGCCAGCAGCTTGGGAGGGGGTTTGGGCCTAAACTATGGCTACACCTTC. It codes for CASSLGGGLGLNYGYTF. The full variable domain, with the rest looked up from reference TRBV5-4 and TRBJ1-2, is ETGVTQSPTHLIKTRGQQVTLRCSSQSGHNTVSWYQQALGQGPQFIFQYYREEENGRGNFPPRFSGLQFPNYSSELNVNALELDDSALYLCASSLGGGLGLNYGYTFGSGTRLTVV.